Here is one T cell receptor (beta chain) with its context. What it recognizes is unknown. At the DNA level, this CDR3 is encoded by other sequences in the same sample as well. PCR primers comprised 60 Vbeta and 13 Jbeta primers. Repertoires were generated with immunoSEQ multiplex PCR, while TCRdb's copy carries only in-frame clones and drops some. The data hold roughly 130,000 clones, with approximately 74% observed a single time. The source of the sample is a study of cytomegalovirus exposure and HLA in healthy donors. Study results and caveats: A later analysis found common viral pathogens apparently linked to several of the most significant clusters.

Unmatched junction bases numbered 1, after V lost 1 base and J lost 2 bases. The CDR3 runs to 15 residues. The germline V gene has CDR1 SGHVS and CDR2 FNYEAQ. This sequence originates from a man between 35 and 55 years old in good health and CMV-seropositive. The material sequenced was PBMCs. The rearrangement uses TRBV7-6 and TRBJ2-2; TRBD2 matches at 7 bases. Here the CDR3 DNA reads TGTGCCAGCAGCTTAGGCGGGAGTAACACCGGGGAGCTGTTTTTT. This translates into CASSLGGSNTGELFF. The full variable domain, in which reference TRBV7-6 and TRBJ2-2 provide the parts outside the CDR3, is GAGVSQSPRYKVTKRGQDVALRCDPISGHVSLYWYRQALGQGPEFLTYFNYEAQQDKSGLPNDRFSAERPEGSISTLTIQRTEQRDSAMYRCASSLGGSNTGELFFGEGSRLTVL.